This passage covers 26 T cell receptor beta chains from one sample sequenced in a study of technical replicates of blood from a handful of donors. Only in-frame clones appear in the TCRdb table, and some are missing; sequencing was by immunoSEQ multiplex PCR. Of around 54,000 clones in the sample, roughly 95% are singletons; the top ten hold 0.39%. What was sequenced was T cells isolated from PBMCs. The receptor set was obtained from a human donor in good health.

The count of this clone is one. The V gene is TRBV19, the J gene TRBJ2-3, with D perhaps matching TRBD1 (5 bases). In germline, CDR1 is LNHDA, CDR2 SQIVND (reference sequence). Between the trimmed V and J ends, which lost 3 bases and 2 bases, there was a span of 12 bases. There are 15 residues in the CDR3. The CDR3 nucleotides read TGTGCCAGTAGTATGGGCAGGGTCGTCACAGATACGCAGTATTTT. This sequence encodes CASSMGRVVTDTQYF.

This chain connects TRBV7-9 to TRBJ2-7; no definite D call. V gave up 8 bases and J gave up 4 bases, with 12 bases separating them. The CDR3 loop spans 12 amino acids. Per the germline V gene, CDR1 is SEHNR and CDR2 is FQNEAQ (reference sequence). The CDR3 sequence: CASRKSVYEQYF. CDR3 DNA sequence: TGTGCCAGCCGAAAGTCGGTTTACGAGCAGTACTTC.

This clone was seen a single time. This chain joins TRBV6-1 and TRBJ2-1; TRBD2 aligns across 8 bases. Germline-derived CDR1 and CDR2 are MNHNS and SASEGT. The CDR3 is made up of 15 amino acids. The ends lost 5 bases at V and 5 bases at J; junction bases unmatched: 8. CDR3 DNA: TGTGCCAGCAGTACAGCGCGGGAGGAAGACAATGAGCAGTTCTTC. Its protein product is CASSTAREEDNEQFF.

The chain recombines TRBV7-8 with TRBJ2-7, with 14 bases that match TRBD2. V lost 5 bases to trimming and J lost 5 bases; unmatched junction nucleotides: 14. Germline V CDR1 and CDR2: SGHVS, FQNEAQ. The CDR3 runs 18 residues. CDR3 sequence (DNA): TGTGCCAGCAGCGTCCTGGGACTAGCGGGAGAGGTCCCCCACGAGCAGTACTTC. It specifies CASSVLGLAGEVPHEQYF.

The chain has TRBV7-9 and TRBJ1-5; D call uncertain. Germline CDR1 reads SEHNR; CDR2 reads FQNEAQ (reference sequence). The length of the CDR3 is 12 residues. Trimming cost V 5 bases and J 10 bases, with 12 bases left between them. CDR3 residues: CASSPVLQPQHF. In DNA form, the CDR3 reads TGTGCCAGCAGCCCAGTCCTGCAACCCCAGCATTTT.

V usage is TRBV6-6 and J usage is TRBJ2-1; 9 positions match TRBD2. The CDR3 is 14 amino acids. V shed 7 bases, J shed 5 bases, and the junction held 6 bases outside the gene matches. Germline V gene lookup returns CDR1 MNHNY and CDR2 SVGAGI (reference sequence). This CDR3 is CASTLTSGNNEQFF. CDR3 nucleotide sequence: TGTGCCAGCACCTTGACTAGCGGAAACAATGAGCAGTTCTTC.

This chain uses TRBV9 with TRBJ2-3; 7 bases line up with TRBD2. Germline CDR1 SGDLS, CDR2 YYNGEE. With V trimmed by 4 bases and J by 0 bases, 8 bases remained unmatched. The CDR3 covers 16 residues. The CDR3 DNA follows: TGTGCCAGCAGCCCGGGTAGCGGGTCTAGCACAGATACGCAGTATTTT. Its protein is CASSPGSGSSTDTQYF.

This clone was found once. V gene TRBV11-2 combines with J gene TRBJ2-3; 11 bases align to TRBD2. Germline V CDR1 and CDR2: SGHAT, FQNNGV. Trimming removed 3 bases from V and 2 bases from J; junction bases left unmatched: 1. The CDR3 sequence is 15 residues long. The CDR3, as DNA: TGTGCCAGCAGCTTTAGCGGGAGGGCCACAGATACGCAGTATTTT. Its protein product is CASSFSGRATDTQYF.

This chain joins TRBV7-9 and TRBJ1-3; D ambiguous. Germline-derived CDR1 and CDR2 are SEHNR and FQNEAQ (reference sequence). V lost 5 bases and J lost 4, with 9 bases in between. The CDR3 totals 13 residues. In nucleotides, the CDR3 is TGTGCCAGCAGCCTGGGAGAAGGAAACACCATATATTTT. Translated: CASSLGEGNTIYF.

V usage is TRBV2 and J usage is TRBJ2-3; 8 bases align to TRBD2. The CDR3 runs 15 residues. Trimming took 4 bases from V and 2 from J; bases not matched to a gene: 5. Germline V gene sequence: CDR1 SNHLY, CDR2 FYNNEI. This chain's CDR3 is CASSGLAGNTDTQYF. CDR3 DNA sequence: TGTGCCAGCAGTGGGCTAGCGGGCAACACAGATACGCAGTATTTT.

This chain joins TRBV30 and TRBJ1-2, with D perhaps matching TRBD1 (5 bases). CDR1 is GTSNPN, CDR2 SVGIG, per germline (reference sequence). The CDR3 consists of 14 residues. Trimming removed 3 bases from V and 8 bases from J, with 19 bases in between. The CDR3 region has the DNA TGTGCCTGGAGGTTGGACACGGTAATCCGGGGCTACACCTTC. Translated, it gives CAWRLDTVIRGYTF.

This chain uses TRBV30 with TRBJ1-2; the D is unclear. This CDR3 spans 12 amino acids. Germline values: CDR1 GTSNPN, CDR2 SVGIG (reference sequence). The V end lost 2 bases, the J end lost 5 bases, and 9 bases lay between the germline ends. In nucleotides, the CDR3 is TGTGCCTGGAGTCCCCGCCTATATGGCTACACCTTC. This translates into CAWSPRLYGYTF. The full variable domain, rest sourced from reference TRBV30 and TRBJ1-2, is SQTIHQWPATLVQPVGSPLSLECTVEGTSNPNLYWYRQAAGRGLQLLFYSVGIGQISSEVPQNLSASRPQDRQFILSSKKLLLSDSGFYLCAWSPRLYGYTFGSGTRLTVV.

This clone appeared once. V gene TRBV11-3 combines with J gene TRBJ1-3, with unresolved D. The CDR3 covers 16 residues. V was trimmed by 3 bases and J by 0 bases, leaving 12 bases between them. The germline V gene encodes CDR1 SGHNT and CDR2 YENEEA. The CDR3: CASSFAYGHSGNTIYF. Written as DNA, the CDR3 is TGTGCCAGCAGCTTTGCTTACGGTCACTCTGGAAACACCATATATTTT.

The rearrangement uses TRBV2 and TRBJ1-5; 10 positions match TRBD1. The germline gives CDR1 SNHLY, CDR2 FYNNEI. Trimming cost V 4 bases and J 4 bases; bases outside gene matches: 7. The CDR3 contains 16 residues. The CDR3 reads CASSGQGATSNQPQHF. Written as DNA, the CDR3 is TGTGCCAGCAGTGGACAGGGGGCGACTTCGAATCAGCCCCAGCATTTT. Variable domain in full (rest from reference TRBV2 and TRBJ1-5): EPEVTQTPSHQVTQMGQEVILRCVPISNHLYFYWYRQILGQKVEFLVSFYNNEISEKSEIFDDQFSVERPDGSNFTLKIRSTKLEDSAMYFCASSGQGATSNQPQHFGDGTRLSIL.

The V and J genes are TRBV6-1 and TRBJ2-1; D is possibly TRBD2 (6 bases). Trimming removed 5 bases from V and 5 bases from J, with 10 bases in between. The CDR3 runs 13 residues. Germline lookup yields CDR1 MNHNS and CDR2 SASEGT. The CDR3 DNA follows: TGTGCCAGCAGTCCGGGACTGCACAATGAGCAGTTCTTC. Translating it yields CASSPGLHNEQFF.

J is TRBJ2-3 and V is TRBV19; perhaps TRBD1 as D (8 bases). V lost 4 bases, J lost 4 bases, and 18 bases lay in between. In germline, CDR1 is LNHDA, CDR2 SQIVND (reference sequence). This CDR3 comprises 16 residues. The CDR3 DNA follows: TGTGCCAGTAGTAAAGACTACAGGGGGGGACCAGATACGCAGTATTTT. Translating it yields CASSKDYRGGPDTQYF. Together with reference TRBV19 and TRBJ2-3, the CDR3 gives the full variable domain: DGGITQSPKYLFRKEGQNVTLSCEQNLNHDAMYWYRQDPGQGLRLIYYSQIVNDFQKGDIAEGYSVSREKKESFPLTVTSAQKNPTAFYLCASSKDYRGGPDTQYFGPGTRLTVL.

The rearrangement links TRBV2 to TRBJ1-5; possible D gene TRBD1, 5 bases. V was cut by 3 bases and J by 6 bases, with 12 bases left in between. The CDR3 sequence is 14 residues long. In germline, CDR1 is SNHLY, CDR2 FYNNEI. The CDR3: CASSDGGTGQPQHF. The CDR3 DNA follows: TGTGCCAGCAGTGATGGGGGGACGGGTCAGCCCCAGCATTTT.

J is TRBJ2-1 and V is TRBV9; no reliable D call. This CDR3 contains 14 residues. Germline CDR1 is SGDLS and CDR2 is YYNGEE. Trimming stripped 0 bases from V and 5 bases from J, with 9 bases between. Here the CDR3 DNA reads TGTGCCAGCAGCGTAGGGCTAGTGAACAATGAGCAGTTCTTC. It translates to CASSVGLVNNEQFF.

CDR3 region: CASSLIFMELAENIQYF. CDR3 in DNA: TGTGCCAGCAGCTTAATTTTTATGGAGCTAGCGGAAAACATTCAGTACTTC. This sequence joins TRBV7-9 and TRBJ2-4; 7 nucleotides agree with TRBD2. CDR1 is SEHNR, CDR2 FQNEAQ, per germline (reference sequence). V shed 2 bases and J 5 bases; nucleotides not matched to a gene: 12. This CDR3 spans 17 amino acids.

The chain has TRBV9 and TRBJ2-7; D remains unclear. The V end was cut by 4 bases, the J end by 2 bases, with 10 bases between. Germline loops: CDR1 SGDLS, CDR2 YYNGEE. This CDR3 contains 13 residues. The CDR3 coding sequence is TGTGCCAGCAGCCAAGAGAAGCCCTACGAGCAGTACTTC. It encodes CASSQEKPYEQYF.

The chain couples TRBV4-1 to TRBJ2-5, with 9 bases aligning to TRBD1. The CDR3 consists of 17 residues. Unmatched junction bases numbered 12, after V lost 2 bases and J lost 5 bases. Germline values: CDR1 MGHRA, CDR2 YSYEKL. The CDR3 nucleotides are TGCGCCAGCAGCCAAAAGCTAGGACAGGGGTTCCGGGAGACCCAGTACTTC. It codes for CASSQKLGQGFRETQYF.

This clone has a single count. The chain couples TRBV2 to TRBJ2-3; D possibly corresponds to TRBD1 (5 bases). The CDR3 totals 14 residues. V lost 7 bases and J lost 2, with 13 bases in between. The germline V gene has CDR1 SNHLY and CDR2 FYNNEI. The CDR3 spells CASKTGIDTDTQYF. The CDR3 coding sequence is TGTGCCAGCAAAACAGGCATTGACACAGATACGCAGTATTTT.

CDR3 sequence: CASSLQGVETQYF. The CDR3 nucleotides read TGTGCCAGCAGCTTGCAGGGGGTCGAGACCCAGTACTTC. The V and J genes are TRBV5-4 and TRBJ2-5, with 7 bases fitting TRBD1. The CDR3 runs to 13 residues. V shed 1 base and J 5 bases; nucleotides not matched to a gene: 2. The germline V gene encodes CDR1 SGHNT and CDR2 YYREEE (reference sequence). Filled out from reference TRBV5-4 and TRBJ2-5, the complete variable domain reads ETGVTQSPTHLIKTRGQQVTLRCSSQSGHNTVSWYQQALGQGPQFIFQYYREEENGRGNFPPRFSGLQFPNYSSELNVNALELDDSALYLCASSLQGVETQYFGPGTRLLVL.

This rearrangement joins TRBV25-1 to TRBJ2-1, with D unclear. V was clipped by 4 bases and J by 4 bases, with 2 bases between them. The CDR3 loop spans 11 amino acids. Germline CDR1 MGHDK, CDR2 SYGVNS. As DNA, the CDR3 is TGTGCCAGCAGTGTATACAATGAGCAGTTCTTC. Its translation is CASSVYNEQFF.

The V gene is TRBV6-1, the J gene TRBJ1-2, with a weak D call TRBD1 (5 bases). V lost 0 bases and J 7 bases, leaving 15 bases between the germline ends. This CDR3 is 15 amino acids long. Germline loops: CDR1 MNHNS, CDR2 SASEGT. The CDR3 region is CASSEAVQGRGGYTF. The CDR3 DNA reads TGTGCCAGCAGTGAAGCGGTCCAGGGTCGCGGTGGCTACACCTTC.

The CDR3 region is CASSATGSDTQYF. In DNA form, the CDR3 reads TGTGCCAGCAGCGCGACAGGGTCGGATACGCAGTATTTT. The chain carries TRBV7-3 and TRBJ2-3; 7 nucleotides line up with TRBD1. Germline V gene sequence: CDR1 SGHTA, CDR2 FQGTGA. Trimming took 5 bases from V and 6 from J; bases not matched to a gene: 5. The CDR3 is 13 residues long.